This record covers a single TCR beta chain. These data originate in a study of blood T cell repertoires in COVID-19. About the study: Acute and convalescent COVID-19 samples came from the United States, Italy and Spain.

This CDR3 spans 15 amino acids. Germline V lookup: CDR1 SQVTM, CDR2 ANQGSEA. The J segment lost 8 bases and the V segment lost 0 bases, leaving 5 bases of the junction unmatched. TCRdb's copy holds only in-frame clones and misses some; the assay was immunoSEQ multiplex PCR. The sample consists of 55,000 to 85,000 clones, 90% of them appearing once. The source of this sequence is a woman aged 18-35 years with acute or convalescent COVID-19. The gene calls are TRBV29-1 and TRBJ2-1; 12 bases map to TRBD2. Sequenced: peripheral blood. CDR3 sequence (DNA): TGCAGCGTTGAAGACGCGACTAGCGGGGGATATGAGCAGTTCTTC. Amino acids: CSVEDATSGGYEQFF.